This TCR beta chain comes out of a study of cytomegalovirus exposure and HLA in healthy donors. Study-wide context: Inside one of the first data releases sat roughly 80 million unique TCRs taken from HLA-typed donors.

This CDR3 contains 12 residues. V was cut by 1 base and J by 2 bases, with 5 bases left in between. Germline V lookup: CDR1 GTSNPN, CDR2 SVGIG (reference sequence). PCR employed 60 Vbeta and 13 Jbeta primers. Clones were read by immunoSEQ multiplex PCR, and TCRdb kept only the in-frame ones, dropping some. The repertoire holds roughly 150,000 clones, with about three quarters as singletons. Regarding the study as a whole: CMV serostatus was the sole immune exposure information available.

Concerning this clone itself: Its antigen is not identified.

The sample consisted of PBMCs. The source of this sequence is a man aged 25-40 years in good health and CMV-seropositive. The rearrangement joins TRBV30 to TRBJ1-2, with no clear D. CDR3 loop: CAWSGRNYGYTF. In nucleotides, the CDR3 is TGTGCCTGGAGTGGGCGGAACTATGGCTACACCTTC. The full variable domain, completed using reference TRBV30 and TRBJ1-2, is SQTIHQWPATLVQPVGSPLSLECTVEGTSNPNLYWYRQAAGRGLQLLFYSVGIGQISSEVPQNLSASRPQDRQFILSSKKLLLSDSGFYLCAWSGRNYGYTFGSGTRLTVV.